This passage covers 14 T cell receptor beta chains from one sample sequenced in a study of vaccination and CD4 T cells after COVID-19. With the Oncomine TCR Beta short-read assay, DNA from cultured CD4+ T cells was sequenced. Using its own MiXCR run on the PCR reads, TCRdb lists one record per CDR3 protein. The data contain some 7,700 distinct CDR3 sequences, approximately 20% of them seen just once; the ten biggest clones take up roughly 9%. Documented treatment: 10-day PBMC culture with coronavirus spike peptide pools or control peptides (ViraFEST assay). These TCRs are of unknown antigen specificity. The sample here was CD4+ T cells from blood, cultured in vitro, taken after SARS-CoV-2 vaccination. Every receptor here comes from a human donor who had recovered from COVID-19.

The V and J genes are TRBV7-9 and TRBJ1-2, with D unresolved. This CDR3 has 14 amino acids. Trimming shortened V by 8 bases and J by 4 bases, and 17 bases separated the two germline ends. Germline loops: CDR1 SEHNR, CDR2 FQNEAQ (reference sequence). CDR3 DNA: TGTGCCAGCTGTCCTGGGGATGGCAGCTATGGCTACACCTTC. This encodes CASCPGDGSYGYTF.

The gene calls are TRBV10-3 and TRBJ1-2; 8 bases line up with TRBD1. V lost 1 base and J lost 5; bases outside the gene matches: 9. There are 16 residues in the CDR3. CDR1 is ENHRY, CDR2 SYGVKD, per germline. CDR3 coding DNA: TGTGCCATCAGTGAGTTCGGGCAGGGGGCGCGGTATGGCTACACCTTC. Residues: CAISEFGQGARYGYTF.

The chain links TRBV6-1 to TRBJ1-2, with 9 bases aligning to TRBD1. This CDR3 has 15 amino acids. V was clipped by 7 bases and J by 2 bases; unmatched bases: 8. Germline CDR1 and CDR2: MNHNS and SASEGT. The CDR3 reads CASNTGGDSNYGYTF. The DNA for the CDR3 is TGTGCCAGCAACACAGGGGGCGATTCCAACTATGGCTACACCTTC.

This clonotype qualifies as large. The chain recombines TRBV6-5 with TRBJ2-7; 8 bases match TRBD2. This CDR3 spans 15 amino acids. In germline, CDR1 is MNHEY, CDR2 SVGAGI. Trimming cost V 3 bases and J 4 bases; bases outside gene matches: 8. CDR3 sequence: CASSYSSGGQYEQYF. CDR3 nucleotides: TGTGCCAGCAGTTATTCCAGCGGGGGCCAATACGAGCAGTACTTC.

Relative to its sample, this clonotype is medium-sized (0.01 to 0.1%). The V call is TRBV7-2, the J call TRBJ2-7; either TRBD1 or TRBD2 may fit D (6 bases each). Between the trimmed V and J ends, which lost 5 bases and 2 bases, there was a span of 19 bases. The CDR3 covers 16 residues. Germline lookup yields CDR1 SGHTA and CDR2 FQGNSA. The CDR3 here is CASSHYWGAFAYEQYF. For the CDR3, the DNA is TGTGCCAGCAGCCATTACTGGGGGGCGTTCGCCTACGAGCAGTACTTC.

This chain connects TRBV5-4 to TRBJ1-5; tentative D call: TRBD1 (6 bases). Trimming shortened V by 4 bases and J by 3 bases, and 11 bases separated the two germline ends. Germline V CDR1 and CDR2: SGHNT, YYREEE (reference sequence). This CDR3 is 14 amino acids long. The CDR3 coding sequence is TGTGCCAGCAGCAGACCAGGGGCCAATCAGCCCCAGCATTTT. Translated, it gives CASSRPGANQPQHF.

This clonotype was picked up a small number of times. The J gene is TRBJ1-2, the V gene TRBV14; 9 nucleotides align to TRBD1. The CDR3 has 14 residues. The V gene end was trimmed by 4 bases and the J gene end by 7 bases; junction bases not matched to a gene: 7. Per the germline V gene, CDR1 is SGHDN and CDR2 is FVKESK. CDR3: CASSRDRESFGYTF. For the CDR3, the DNA is TGTGCCAGCAGCCGGGACAGGGAGTCTTTTGGCTACACCTTC.

This clonotype was detected a few times. J is TRBJ1-2 and V is TRBV14; D is uncertain. The germline V gene encodes CDR1 SGHDN and CDR2 FVKESK. The CDR3 length is 12 residues. V shed 1 base and J shed 3 bases, with 3 bases lying between them. The CDR3 DNA follows: TGTGCCAGCAGCCAAGGACACTATGGCTACACCTTC. Amino acid sequence: CASSQGHYGYTF.

This chain connects TRBV7-2 to TRBJ2-1; D is possibly TRBD1 (5 bases). Germline V lookup: CDR1 SGHTA, CDR2 FQGNSA. V was shortened by 2 bases and J by 12 bases, with 17 bases between the two germline ends. This CDR3 has 14 amino acids. CDR3 protein: CASSLTGQSHLQFF. In nucleotides, the CDR3 is TGTGCCAGCAGCTTAACTGGACAAAGTCATCTGCAGTTCTTC.

The chain uses TRBV11-1 and TRBJ2-1, with D possibly TRBD2 on 5 matching bases. V shed 1 base and J shed 7 bases, with 11 bases lying between them. CDR3 length: 14 residues. The germline V gene has CDR1 SGHAT and CDR2 FQDESV (reference sequence). The CDR3 spells CASSLVRGGNEQFF. The CDR3 DNA reads TGTGCCAGCAGCTTAGTTCGGGGTGGGAATGAGCAGTTCTTC. Based on the CDR3 plus reference TRBV11-1 and TRBJ2-1, the full variable domain is EAEVAQSPRYKITEKSQAVAFWCDPISGHATLYWYRQILGQGPELLVQFQDESVVDDSQLPKDRFSAERLKGVDSTLKIQPAELGDSAMYLCASSLVRGGNEQFFGPGTRLTVL.

This clonotype was seen a few times. This rearrangement joins TRBV18 to TRBJ2-7; TRBD2 matches at 9 bases. CDR1 and CDR2 (germline): KGHSH, LQKENI. CDR3 length: 15 residues. Losses at the gene ends were 2 bases for V and 3 bases for J; bases not matched to a gene: 5. This CDR3 is CASSPGSGRVYEQYF. The CDR3 DNA reads as TGTGCCAGCTCACCAGGTAGCGGGAGAGTCTACGAGCAGTACTTC. The full variable domain, rest sourced from reference TRBV18 and TRBJ2-7, is NAGVMQNPRHLVRRRGQEARLRCSPMKGHSHVYWYRQLPEEGLKFMVYLQKENIIDESGMPKERFSAEFPKEGPSILRIQQVVRGDSAAYFCASSPGSGRVYEQYFGPGTRLTVT.

Many counts were recorded for this clonotype. The J gene is TRBJ2-5, the V gene TRBV24-1; D perhaps matches TRBD1 (6 bases). The CDR3 contains 16 residues. Germline loops: CDR1 KGHDR, CDR2 SFDVKD. Trimming cost V 0 bases and J 1 base, with 11 bases left between them. DNA of the CDR3: TGTGCCACCAGTGATTTGGGGGACACCACCCAAGAGACCCAGTACTTC. Translated: CATSDLGDTTQETQYF.

The chain recombines TRBV12-3 or TRBV12-4 with TRBJ2-7; 10 nucleotides line up with TRBD2. The CDR3 extends over 14 amino acids. V gave up 5 bases and J gave up 2 bases; unmatched junction bases: 3. CDR3 coding DNA: TGTGCCAGCAGTCCCGGGACTAGCGCCTACGAGCAGTACTTC. Amino acids: CASSPGTSAYEQYF.

This chain joins TRBV11-2 and TRBJ2-7, with TRBD1 as a possible D gene (5 bases). Germline CDR1 and CDR2: SGHAT and FQNNGV. The CDR3 sequence is 15 residues long. Trimming took off 5 bases at V and 0 bases at J, with 14 bases between the two ends. CDR3 amino acids: CASSRLYDSSYEQYF. CDR3 in DNA: TGTGCCAGCAGCCGCCTTTACGACAGCTCCTACGAGCAGTACTTC.